This paragraph covers one TCR beta chain sequence. Its antigen remains unknown. By way of CD45RO/CCR7/CD25/CD127/CD95/CD27, the CD4+ regulatory, stem cell-like memory, central memory and naive cells were sorted. The entry originates in a study of beta chain features in type 1 diabetes. Study summary: In age, gender and cell yields, patients were similar to healthy donors.

General observations from the study: The question left open here concerned HLA type influencing TCRB rearrangement.

The CDR3 consists of 15 residues. The ends lost 7 bases at V and 4 bases at J; junction bases unmatched: 10. Looked up from germline, CDR1 is MDHEN and CDR2 is SYDVKM. TCRB transcripts that were expressed got sequenced, as all of the isolated RNA had been reverse transcribed. Assay used: immunoSEQ multiplex PCR; TCRdb lists only in-frame clones, some missing. The data contain around 240,000 clones, over 9.5% of them singletons. This TCR derives from a woman younger than 30 in good health. The sequenced material came from naive CD4+ T cells from blood. V gene TRBV28 combines with J gene TRBJ1-5; TRBD1 matches 7 bases. The CDR3 loop is CASTQDREPNQPQHF. The CDR3 nucleotides are TGTGCCAGCACCCAAGACAGGGAACCAAATCAGCCCCAGCATTTT.